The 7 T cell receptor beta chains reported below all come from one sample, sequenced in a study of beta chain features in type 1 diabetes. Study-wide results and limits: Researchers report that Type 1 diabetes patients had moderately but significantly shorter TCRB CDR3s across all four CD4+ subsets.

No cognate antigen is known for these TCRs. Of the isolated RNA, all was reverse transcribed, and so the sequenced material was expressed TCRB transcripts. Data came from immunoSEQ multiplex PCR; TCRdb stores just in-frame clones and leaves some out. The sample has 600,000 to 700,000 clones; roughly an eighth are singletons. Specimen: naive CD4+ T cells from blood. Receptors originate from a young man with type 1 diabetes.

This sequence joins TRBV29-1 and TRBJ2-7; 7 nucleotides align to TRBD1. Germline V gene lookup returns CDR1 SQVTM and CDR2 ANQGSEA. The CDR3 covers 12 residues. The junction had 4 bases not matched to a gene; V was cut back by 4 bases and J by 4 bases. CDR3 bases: TGCAGCGTTGGACAGGGTCGGTACGAGCAGTACTTC. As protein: CSVGQGRYEQYF.

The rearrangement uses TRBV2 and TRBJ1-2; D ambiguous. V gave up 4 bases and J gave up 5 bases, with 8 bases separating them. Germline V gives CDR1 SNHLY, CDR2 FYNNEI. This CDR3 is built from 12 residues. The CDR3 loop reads CASSGRDYGYTF. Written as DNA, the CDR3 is TGTGCCAGCAGTGGGAGAGATTATGGCTACACCTTC.

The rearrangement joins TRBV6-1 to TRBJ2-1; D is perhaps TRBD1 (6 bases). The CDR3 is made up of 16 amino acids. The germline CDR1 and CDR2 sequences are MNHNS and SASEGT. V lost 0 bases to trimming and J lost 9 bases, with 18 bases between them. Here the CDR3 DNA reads TGTGCCAGCAGTGAAGCGACGCCAGGGGTAGCAATTGAGCAGTTCTTC. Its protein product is CASSEATPGVAIEQFF.

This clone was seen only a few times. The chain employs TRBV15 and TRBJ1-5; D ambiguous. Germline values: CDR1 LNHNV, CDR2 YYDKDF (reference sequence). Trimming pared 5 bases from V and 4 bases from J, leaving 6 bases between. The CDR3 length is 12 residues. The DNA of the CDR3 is TGTGCCACCAGCGGTGGAAATCAGCCCCAGCATTTT. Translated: CATSGGNQPQHF.

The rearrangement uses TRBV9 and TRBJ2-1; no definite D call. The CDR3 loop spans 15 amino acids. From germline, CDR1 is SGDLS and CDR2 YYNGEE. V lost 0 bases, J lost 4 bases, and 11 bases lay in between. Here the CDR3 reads CASSVAEQRYNEQFF. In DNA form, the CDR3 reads TGTGCCAGCAGCGTAGCAGAGCAAAGATACAATGAGCAGTTCTTC.

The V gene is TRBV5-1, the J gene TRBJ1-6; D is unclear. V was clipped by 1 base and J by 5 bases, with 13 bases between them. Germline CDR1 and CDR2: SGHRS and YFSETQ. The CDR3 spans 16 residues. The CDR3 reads CASSLTRMGNNSPLHF. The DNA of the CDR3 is TGCGCCAGCAGCTTGACGAGGATGGGGAATAATTCACCCCTCCACTTT.

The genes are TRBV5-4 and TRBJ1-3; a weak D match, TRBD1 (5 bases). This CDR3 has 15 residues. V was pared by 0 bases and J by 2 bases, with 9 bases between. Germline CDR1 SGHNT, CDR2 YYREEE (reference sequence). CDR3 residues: CASSLGTSAGNTIYF. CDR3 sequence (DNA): TGTGCCAGCAGCTTGGGGACATCGGCTGGAAACACCATATATTTT. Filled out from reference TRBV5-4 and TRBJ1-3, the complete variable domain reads ETGVTQSPTHLIKTRGQQVTLRCSSQSGHNTVSWYQQALGQGPQFIFQYYREEENGRGNFPPRFSGLQFPNYSSELNVNALELDDSALYLCASSLGTSAGNTIYFGEGSWLTVV.